The clone carrying this T cell receptor (beta chain) has just one count. The antigen is undetermined. The sequenced template was cDNA made from the entire isolated RNA. Measured with immunoSEQ multiplex PCR; TCRdb has only the in-frame clones, and not every one. The sample contains 300,000 to 400,000 clones, 9.3% of which appear only once. This sample is drawn from a study of beta chain features in type 1 diabetes. Germline V gives CDR1 GTSNPN, CDR2 SVGIG (reference sequence). The CDR3 has 13 amino acids. V dropped 2 bases and J dropped 3 bases, with 10 bases sitting between them. General observations from the study: All four CD4+ subsets from Type 1 diabetes patients carried moderately but significantly shorter TCRB CDR3s.

Sequenced input: central memory CD4+ T cells from blood. This clonotype was obtained from a man between 25 and 39 years old with type 1 diabetes. The rearrangement joins TRBV30 to TRBJ1-1, with D uncertain. The CDR3 sequence is CAWSRTKDTEAFF. The CDR3 DNA reads as TGTGCCTGGAGTCGGACTAAGGACACTGAAGCTTTCTTT. Full variable domain (rest looked up from reference TRBV30 and TRBJ1-1): SQTIHQWPATLVQPVGSPLSLECTVEGTSNPNLYWYRQAAGRGLQLLFYSVGIGQISSEVPQNLSASRPQDRQFILSSKKLLLSDSGFYLCAWSRTKDTEAFFGQGTRLTVV.